These 14 T cell receptor beta chains originate from one sample sequenced in a study of response to subunit inactivated influenza vaccine. TCRdb analysed the RT-PCR reads with MiXCR anew, one entry per CDR3 protein. The repertoire has almost 250,000 distinct CDR3 sequences, 12% of them found once; the top ten carry 7.5% to 10%. The source material was non-naive T cells sorted from PBMCs, sampled around two weeks before vaccination. The source is a man aged 50-60 years who received an inactivated influenza vaccine.

This clonotype was seen many times. The chain has TRBV7-8 and TRBJ2-1; D is possibly TRBD2 (5 bases). The ends were cut back, 4 bases at V and 3 bases at J, with 16 bases in the middle. CDR1 is SGHVS, CDR2 FQNEAQ, per germline. CDR3 length: 16 amino acids. The CDR3 DNA is TGTGCCAGCAGCTCCCGCCGGGGTTACGGCTACAATGAGCAGTTCTTC. Residues: CASSSRRGYGYNEQFF.

This clonotype was seen ten or more times. The chain is built from TRBV20-1 and TRBJ1-5, with 7 nucleotides matching TRBD1. The CDR3 consists of 15 residues. Per germline, CDR1 DFQATT and CDR2 SNEGSKA (reference sequence). V trimming: 2 bases; J trimming: 6 bases; junction bases outside the gene matches: 10. This CDR3 reads CSARKSTGTGQPQHF. CDR3 DNA: TGCAGTGCTAGAAAATCGACAGGGACGGGTCAGCCCCAGCATTTT.

This clonotype was recorded a few times. V gene TRBV27 combines with J gene TRBJ2-3, with 12 bases aligning to TRBD2. The CDR3 has 14 residues. The germline V gene has CDR1 MNHEY and CDR2 SMNVEV (reference sequence). V trimming: 9 bases; J trimming: 4 bases; junction bases outside the gene matches: 5. The CDR3 DNA is TGTGCCAGTCGACTAGCGGGAGTCCCAGATACGCAGTATTTT. Translated: CASRLAGVPDTQYF.

This clonotype turned up a few times. The chain joins TRBV5-1 to TRBJ1-1, with 7 bases matching TRBD1. Trimming cost V 3 bases and J 3 bases; bases outside gene matches: 11. CDR1 is SGHRS, CDR2 YFSETQ, per germline. CDR3 size: 16 residues. As DNA, the CDR3 is TGCGCCAGCAGCTACCTGGGGGGTGACAGGGACACTGAAGCTTTCTTT. Translation gives CASSYLGGDRDTEAFF. The full variable domain, in which reference TRBV5-1 and TRBJ1-1 provide the parts outside the CDR3, is KAGVTQTPRYLIKTRGQQVTLSCSPISGHRSVSWYQQTPGQGLQFLFEYFSETQRNKGNFPGRFSGRQFSNSRSEMNVSTLELGDSALYLCASSYLGGDRDTEAFFGQGTRLTVV.

This clonotype was counted a few times. The V gene is TRBV6-1, the J gene TRBJ2-7; TRBD2 aligns across 11 bases. CDR1 and CDR2 from the germline V gene are MNHNS and SASEGT. The CDR3 is made up of 14 amino acids. V lost 7 bases and J lost 2; bases outside the gene matches: 4. The CDR3 nucleotides are TGTGCCAGCACCTGGACTAGCGGGCCCTACGAGCAGTACTTC. It is translated as CASTWTSGPYEQYF.

There are a few counts of this clonotype. This chain links TRBV7-2 with TRBJ2-1; D is possibly TRBD1 or TRBD2 (5 bases each). Germline V gene sequence: CDR1 SGHTA, CDR2 FQGNSA. This CDR3 spans 14 amino acids. Trimming shortened V by 4 bases and J by 4 bases, and 11 bases separated the two germline ends. The CDR3, as DNA: TGTGCCAGCAGCTCCCCGGGGCAGTACAATGAGCAGTTCTTC. Encoded protein: CASSSPGQYNEQFF.

This chain uses TRBV3-1 with TRBJ1-6; D gene unclear. The CDR3 is 12 amino acids. V lost 2 bases and J lost 14, with 10 bases in between. The V gene's germline CDR1 is LGHDT and CDR2 YNNKEL (reference sequence). The chain's CDR3 is CASSQSAGTLHF. The CDR3 nucleotides read TGTGCCAGCAGCCAATCCGCCGGGACCCTCCACTTT.

This clonotype was detected a few times. V is TRBV10-3 and J is TRBJ2-1; D is possibly TRBD2 (7 bases). Looked up from germline, CDR1 is ENHRY and CDR2 is SYGVKD. This CDR3 has 15 amino acids. Trimming cost V 7 bases and J 2 bases, with 15 bases left between them. The CDR3 DNA reads as TGTGCCATCACCGCTGGGGGGGCACCCTACAATGAGCAGTTCTTC. This gives the protein CAITAGGAPYNEQFF.

A few counts support this clonotype. The rearrangement joins TRBV7-9 to TRBJ2-7; a possible D gene is TRBD2 (6 bases). Trimming pared 5 bases from V and 2 bases from J, leaving 19 bases between. This CDR3 comprises 16 residues. CDR1 is SEHNR and CDR2 is FQNEAQ in the germline V gene (reference sequence). Here the CDR3 DNA reads TGTGCCAGCAGCAGACCCGGGGCTAGCGCTACCTACGAGCAGTACTTC. Protein product: CASSRPGASATYEQYF.

This clonotype was found many times. This sequence joins TRBV4-2 and TRBJ1-2, with TRBD1 matching over 8 bases. CDR1 is LGHNA and CDR2 is YNFKEQ in the germline V gene. This CDR3 region has 15 residues. Germline trimming cut 3 bases from V and 8 bases from J; bases unmatched to any gene: 11. The CDR3 here is CASSHPLQGARGYTF. CDR3 nucleotides: TGTGCCAGCAGCCACCCTCTGCAGGGGGCTAGGGGCTACACCTTC.

The V call is TRBV18, the J call TRBJ2-3; possible D gene TRBD2, 5 bases. The V gene's germline CDR1 is KGHSH and CDR2 LQKENI. The CDR3 is 17 residues long. The V and J ends lost 3 bases and 0 bases respectively, with 16 bases between them. For the CDR3, the DNA is TGTGCCAGCTCACCTGGACTGGCTAGAACTAGCACAGATACGCAGTATTTT. As protein: CASSPGLARTSTDTQYF.

This clonotype was observed a handful of times. CDR3 bases: TGTGCCAGCAGCTTGGGAGGGACAGGGTATCAGCCCCAGCATTTT. This encodes CASSLGGTGYQPQHF. The chain employs TRBV5-5 and TRBJ1-5; TRBD1 matches at 9 bases. The CDR3 runs 15 residues. V shed 0 bases and J 5 bases; nucleotides not matched to a gene: 3. Germline V gene data show CDR1 as SGHKS and CDR2 as YYEKEE (reference sequence).

This clonotype was counted between two and nine times. The chain is built from TRBV19 and TRBJ2-2, with 11 nucleotides matching TRBD2. The CDR3 is 16 amino acids. Losses at the gene ends were 5 bases for V and 4 bases for J; bases not matched to a gene: 6. The germline V gene has CDR1 LNHDA and CDR2 SQIVND (reference sequence). Here the CDR3 DNA reads TGTGCCAGTAGTGCCCTAGCGGGAGGTGGCACCGGGGAGCTGTTTTTT. It is translated as CASSALAGGGTGELFF.

A few counts support this clonotype. This chain connects TRBV18 to TRBJ2-1, with 10 bases aligning to TRBD2. CDR1 and CDR2 (germline): KGHSH, LQKENI. CDR3 size: 18 residues. V shed 3 bases, J shed 3 bases, and the junction held 11 bases outside the gene matches. The CDR3 region has the DNA TGTGCCAGCTCACCCTCGACCACTAGCGGGACTAACTACAATGAGCAGTTCTTC. This gives the protein CASSPSTTSGTNYNEQFF. The variable domain in full, with the rest retrieved from reference TRBV18 and TRBJ2-1, is NAGVMQNPRHLVRRRGQEARLRCSPMKGHSHVYWYRQLPEEGLKFMVYLQKENIIDESGMPKERFSAEFPKEGPSILRIQQVVRGDSAAYFCASSPSTTSGTNYNEQFFGPGTRLTVL.